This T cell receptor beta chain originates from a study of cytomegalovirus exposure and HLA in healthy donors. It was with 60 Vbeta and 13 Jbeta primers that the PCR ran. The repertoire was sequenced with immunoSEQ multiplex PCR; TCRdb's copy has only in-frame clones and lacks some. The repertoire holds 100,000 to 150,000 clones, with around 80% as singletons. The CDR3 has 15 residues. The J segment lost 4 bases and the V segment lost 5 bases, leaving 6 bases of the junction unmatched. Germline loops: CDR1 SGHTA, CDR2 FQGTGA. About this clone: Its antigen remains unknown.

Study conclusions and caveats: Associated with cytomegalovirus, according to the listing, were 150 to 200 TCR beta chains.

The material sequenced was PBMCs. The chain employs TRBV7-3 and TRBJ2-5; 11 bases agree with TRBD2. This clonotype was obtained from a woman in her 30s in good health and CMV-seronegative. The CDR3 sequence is CASSASTSGVETQYF. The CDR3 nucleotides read TGTGCCAGCAGCGCCTCGACTAGCGGGGTAGAGACCCAGTACTTC.